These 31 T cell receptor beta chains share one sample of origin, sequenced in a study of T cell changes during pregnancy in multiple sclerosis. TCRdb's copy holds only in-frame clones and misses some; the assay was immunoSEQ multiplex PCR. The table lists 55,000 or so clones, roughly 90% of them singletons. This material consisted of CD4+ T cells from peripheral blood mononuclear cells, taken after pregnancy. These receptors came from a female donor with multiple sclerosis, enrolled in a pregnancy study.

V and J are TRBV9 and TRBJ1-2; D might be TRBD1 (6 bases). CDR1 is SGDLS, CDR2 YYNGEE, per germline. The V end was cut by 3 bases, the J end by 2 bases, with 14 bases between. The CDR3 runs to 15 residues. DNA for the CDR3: TGTGCCAGCAGCGCTCACACCCAGGGGAACTATGGCTACACCTTC. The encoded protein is CASSAHTQGNYGYTF.

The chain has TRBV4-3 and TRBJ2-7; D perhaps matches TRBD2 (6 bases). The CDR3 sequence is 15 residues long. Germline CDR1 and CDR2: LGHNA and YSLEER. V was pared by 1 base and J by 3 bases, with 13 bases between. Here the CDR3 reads CASSQVLGSGYEQYF. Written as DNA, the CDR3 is TGCGCCAGCAGCCAAGTCTTGGGTAGCGGCTACGAGCAGTACTTC.

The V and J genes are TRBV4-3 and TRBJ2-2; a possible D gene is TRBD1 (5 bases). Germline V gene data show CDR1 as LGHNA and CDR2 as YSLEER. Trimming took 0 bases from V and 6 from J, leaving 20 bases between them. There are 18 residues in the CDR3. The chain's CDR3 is CASSQDRAGRVGAGELFF. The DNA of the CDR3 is TGCGCCAGCAGCCAAGATAGGGCAGGCAGGGTAGGGGCCGGGGAGCTGTTTTTT.

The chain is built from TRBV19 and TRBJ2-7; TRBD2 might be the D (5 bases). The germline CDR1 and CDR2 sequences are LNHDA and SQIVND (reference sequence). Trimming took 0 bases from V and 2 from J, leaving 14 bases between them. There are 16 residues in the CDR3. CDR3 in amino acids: CASSIDSAGGTYEQYF. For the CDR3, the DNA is TGTGCCAGTAGTATAGATTCGGCAGGAGGCACCTACGAGCAGTACTTC.

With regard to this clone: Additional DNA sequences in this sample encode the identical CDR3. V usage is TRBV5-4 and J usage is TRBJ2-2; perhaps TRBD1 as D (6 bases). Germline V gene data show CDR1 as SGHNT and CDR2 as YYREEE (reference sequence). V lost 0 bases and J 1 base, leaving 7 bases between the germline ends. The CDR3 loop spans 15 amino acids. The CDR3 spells CASSLDRVNTGELFF. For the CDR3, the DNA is TGTGCCAGCAGCTTGGACAGGGTGAACACCGGGGAGCTGTTTTTT.

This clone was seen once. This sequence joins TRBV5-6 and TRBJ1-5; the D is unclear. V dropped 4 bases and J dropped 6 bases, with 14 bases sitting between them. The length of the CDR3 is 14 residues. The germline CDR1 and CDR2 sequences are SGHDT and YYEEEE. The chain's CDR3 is CASSLRGLGQPQHF. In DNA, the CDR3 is TGTGCCAGCAGCCTACGAGGGTTGGGTCAGCCCCAGCATTTT.

The CDR3 sequence: CASSLIPSGAPQYF. CDR3 bases: TGTGCCAGCAGCTTGATCCCTAGCGGGGCCCCCCAGTACTTC. This rearrangement joins TRBV5-6 to TRBJ2-5; TRBD2 matches 9 bases. The trim removed 1 base at V and 9 bases at J, leaving 7 bases unmatched. Per germline, CDR1 SGHDT and CDR2 YYEEEE. The CDR3 has 14 residues.

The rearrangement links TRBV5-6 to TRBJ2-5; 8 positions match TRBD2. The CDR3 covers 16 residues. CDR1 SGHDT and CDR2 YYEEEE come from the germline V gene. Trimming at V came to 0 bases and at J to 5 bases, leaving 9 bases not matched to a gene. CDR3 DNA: TGTGCCAGCAGCTTGGCCAGTCTAGCGGGTGTGGAGACCCAGTACTTC. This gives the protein CASSLASLAGVETQYF.

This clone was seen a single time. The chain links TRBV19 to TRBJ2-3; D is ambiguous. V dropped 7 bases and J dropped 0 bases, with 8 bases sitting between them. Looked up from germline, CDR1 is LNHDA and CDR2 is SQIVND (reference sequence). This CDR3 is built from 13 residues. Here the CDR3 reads CASNGRSTDTQYF. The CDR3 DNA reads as TGTGCCAGTAATGGCAGAAGCACAGATACGCAGTATTTT.

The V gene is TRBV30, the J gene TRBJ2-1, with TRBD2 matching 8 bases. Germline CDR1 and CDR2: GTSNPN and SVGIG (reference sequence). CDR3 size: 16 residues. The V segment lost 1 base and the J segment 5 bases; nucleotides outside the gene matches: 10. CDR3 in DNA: TGTGCCTGGAGTGCCCCCGGGCGGGGGGTCAACAATGAGCAGTTCTTC. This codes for CAWSAPGRGVNNEQFF.

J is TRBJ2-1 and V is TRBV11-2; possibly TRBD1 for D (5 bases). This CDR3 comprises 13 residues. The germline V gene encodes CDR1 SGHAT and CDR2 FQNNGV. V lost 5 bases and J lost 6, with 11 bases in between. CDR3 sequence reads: CASSRRQFNEQFF. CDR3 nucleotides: TGTGCCAGCAGCCGACGACAGTTCAATGAGCAGTTCTTC.

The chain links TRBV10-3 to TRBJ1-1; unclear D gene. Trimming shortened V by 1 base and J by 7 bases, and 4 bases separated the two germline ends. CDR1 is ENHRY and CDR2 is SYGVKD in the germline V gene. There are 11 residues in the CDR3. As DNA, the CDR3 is TGTGCCATCAGTGAGTTCAGTGAAGCTTTCTTT. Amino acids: CAISEFSEAFF.

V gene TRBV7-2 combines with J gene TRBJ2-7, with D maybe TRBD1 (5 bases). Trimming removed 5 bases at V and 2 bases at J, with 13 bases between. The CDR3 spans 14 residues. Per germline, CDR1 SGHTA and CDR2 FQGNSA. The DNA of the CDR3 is TGTGCCAGCAGCATAAAGGGGCCACCCTACGAGCAGTACTTC. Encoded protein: CASSIKGPPYEQYF.

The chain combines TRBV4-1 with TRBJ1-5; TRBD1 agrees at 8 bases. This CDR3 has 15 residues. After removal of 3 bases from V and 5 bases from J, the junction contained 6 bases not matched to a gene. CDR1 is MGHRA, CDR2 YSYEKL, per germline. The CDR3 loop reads CASSQGRGPYQPQHF. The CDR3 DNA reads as TGCGCCAGCAGCCAGGGCAGGGGGCCCTATCAGCCCCAGCATTTT.

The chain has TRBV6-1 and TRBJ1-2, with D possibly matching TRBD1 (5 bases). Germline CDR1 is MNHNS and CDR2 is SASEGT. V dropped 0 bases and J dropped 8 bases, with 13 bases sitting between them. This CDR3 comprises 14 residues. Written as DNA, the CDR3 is TGTGCCAGCAGTGAAGCGTCAGGGTTTTTGGGCTACACCTTC. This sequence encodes CASSEASGFLGYTF.

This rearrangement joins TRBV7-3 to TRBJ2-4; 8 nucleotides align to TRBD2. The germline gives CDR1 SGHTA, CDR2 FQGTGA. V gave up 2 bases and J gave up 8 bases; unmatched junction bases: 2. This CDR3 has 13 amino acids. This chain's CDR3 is CASSLRGGDIQYF. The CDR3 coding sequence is TGTGCCAGCAGCTTACGGGGGGGGGACATTCAGTACTTC.

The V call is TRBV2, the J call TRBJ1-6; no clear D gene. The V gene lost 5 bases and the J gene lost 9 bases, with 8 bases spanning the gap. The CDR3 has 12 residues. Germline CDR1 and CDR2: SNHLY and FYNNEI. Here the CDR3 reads CASSPHSSPLHF. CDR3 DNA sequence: TGTGCCAGCAGTCCTCACAGTTCACCCCTCCACTTT.

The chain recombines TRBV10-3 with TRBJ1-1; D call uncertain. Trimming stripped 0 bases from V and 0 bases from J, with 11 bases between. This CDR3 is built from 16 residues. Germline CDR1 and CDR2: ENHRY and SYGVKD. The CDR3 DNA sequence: TGTGCCATCAGTGAGTCGAGGGCAGGTTTGAACACTGAAGCTTTCTTT. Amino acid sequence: CAISESRAGLNTEAFF.

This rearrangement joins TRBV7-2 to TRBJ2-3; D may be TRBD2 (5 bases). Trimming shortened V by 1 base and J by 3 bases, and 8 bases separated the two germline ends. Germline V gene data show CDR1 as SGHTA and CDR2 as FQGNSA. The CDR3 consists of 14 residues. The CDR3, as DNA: TGTGCCAGCAGCTTAGTACCGGGGACAGATACGCAGTATTTT. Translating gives CASSLVPGTDTQYF. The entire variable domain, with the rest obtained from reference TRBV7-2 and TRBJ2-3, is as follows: GAGVSQSPSNKVTEKGKDVELRCDPISGHTALYWYRQSLGQGLEFLIYFQGNSAPDKSGLPSDRFSAERTGGSVSTLTIQRTQQEDSAVYLCASSLVPGTDTQYFGPGTRLTVL.

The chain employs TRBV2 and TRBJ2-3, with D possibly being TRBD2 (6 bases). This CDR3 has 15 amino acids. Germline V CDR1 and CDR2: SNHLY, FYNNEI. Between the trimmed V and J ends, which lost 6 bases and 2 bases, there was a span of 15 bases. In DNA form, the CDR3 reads TGTGCCAGCAGGCACCCGGGACTCCTCACAGATACGCAGTATTTT. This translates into CASRHPGLLTDTQYF. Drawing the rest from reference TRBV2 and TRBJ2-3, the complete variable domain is EPEVTQTPSHQVTQMGQEVILRCVPISNHLYFYWYRQILGQKVEFLVSFYNNEISEKSEIFDDQFSVERPDGSNFTLKIRSTKLEDSAMYFCASRHPGLLTDTQYFGPGTRLTVL.

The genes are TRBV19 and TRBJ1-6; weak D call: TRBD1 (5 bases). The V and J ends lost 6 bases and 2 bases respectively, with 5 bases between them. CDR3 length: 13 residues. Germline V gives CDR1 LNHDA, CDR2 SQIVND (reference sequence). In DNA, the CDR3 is TGTGCCAGTAGACAGGCCTATAATTCACCCCTCCACTTT. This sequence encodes CASRQAYNSPLHF.

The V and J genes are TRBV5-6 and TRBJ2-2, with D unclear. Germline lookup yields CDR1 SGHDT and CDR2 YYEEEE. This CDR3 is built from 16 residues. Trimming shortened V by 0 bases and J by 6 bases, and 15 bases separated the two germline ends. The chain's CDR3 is CASSLGYGRGPGELFF. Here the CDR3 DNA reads TGTGCCAGCAGCTTGGGGTACGGAAGAGGTCCCGGGGAGCTGTTTTTT.

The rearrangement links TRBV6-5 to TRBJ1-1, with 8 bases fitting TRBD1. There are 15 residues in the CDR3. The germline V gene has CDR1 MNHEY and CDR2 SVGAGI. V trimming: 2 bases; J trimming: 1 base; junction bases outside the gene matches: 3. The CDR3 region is CASSYNRGANTEAFF. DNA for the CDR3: TGTGCCAGCAGTTACAACAGGGGGGCGAACACTGAAGCTTTCTTT.

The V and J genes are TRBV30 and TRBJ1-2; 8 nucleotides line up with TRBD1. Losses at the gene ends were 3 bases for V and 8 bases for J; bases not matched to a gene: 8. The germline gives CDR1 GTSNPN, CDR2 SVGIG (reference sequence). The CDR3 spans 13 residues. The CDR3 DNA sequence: TGTGCCTGGAGCGTAGGACAGGGAAACGGCTACACCTTC. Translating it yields CAWSVGQGNGYTF.

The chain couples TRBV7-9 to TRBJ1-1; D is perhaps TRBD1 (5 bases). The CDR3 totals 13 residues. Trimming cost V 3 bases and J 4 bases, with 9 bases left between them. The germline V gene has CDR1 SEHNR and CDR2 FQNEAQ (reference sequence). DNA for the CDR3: TGTGCCAGCAGCTTTAGGGGCCCCACTGAAGCTTTCTTT. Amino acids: CASSFRGPTEAFF.

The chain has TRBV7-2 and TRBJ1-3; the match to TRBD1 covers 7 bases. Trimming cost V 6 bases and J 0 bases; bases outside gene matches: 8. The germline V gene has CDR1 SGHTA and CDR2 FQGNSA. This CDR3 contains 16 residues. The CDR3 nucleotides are TGTGCCAGCAGTCAAGGGGGCCTGAGCTCTGGAAACACCATATATTTT. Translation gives CASSQGGLSSGNTIYF.

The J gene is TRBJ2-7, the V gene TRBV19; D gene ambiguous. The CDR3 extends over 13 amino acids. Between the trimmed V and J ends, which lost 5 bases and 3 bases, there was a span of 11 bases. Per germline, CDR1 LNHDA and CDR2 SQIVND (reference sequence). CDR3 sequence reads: CASSSPGFYEQYF. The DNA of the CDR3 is TGTGCCAGTAGTTCCCCAGGATTCTACGAGCAGTACTTC.

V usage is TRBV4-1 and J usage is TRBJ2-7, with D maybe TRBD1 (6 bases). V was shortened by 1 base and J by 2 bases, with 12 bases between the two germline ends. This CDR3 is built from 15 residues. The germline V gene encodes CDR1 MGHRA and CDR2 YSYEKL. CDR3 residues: CASSQGPRQAYEQYF. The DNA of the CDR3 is TGCGCCAGCAGCCAAGGGCCGAGACAGGCCTACGAGCAGTACTTC.

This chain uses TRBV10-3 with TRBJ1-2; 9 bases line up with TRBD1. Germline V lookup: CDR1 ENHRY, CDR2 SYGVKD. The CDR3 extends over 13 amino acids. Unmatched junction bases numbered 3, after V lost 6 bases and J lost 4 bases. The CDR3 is CAISPTGGYGYTF. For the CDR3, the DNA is TGTGCCATCAGCCCGACAGGGGGCTATGGCTACACCTTC.

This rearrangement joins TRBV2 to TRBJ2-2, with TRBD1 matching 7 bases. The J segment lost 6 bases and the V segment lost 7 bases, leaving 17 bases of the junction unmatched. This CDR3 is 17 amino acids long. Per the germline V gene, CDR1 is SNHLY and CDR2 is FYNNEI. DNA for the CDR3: TGTGCCAGCACTGGGGCATCCGGGACAGCCGTCGCCGGGGAGCTGTTTTTT. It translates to CASTGASGTAVAGELFF.

This chain's CDR3 is CASSLIGPDSGNTIYF. For the CDR3, the DNA is TGTGCCAGCAGCTTAATAGGCCCGGACAGCGGAAACACCATATATTTT. The chain combines TRBV7-2 with TRBJ1-3; maybe TRBD1 (6 bases). The length of the CDR3 is 16 residues. In germline, CDR1 is SGHTA, CDR2 FQGNSA. V lost 2 bases and J lost 4, with 15 bases in between.